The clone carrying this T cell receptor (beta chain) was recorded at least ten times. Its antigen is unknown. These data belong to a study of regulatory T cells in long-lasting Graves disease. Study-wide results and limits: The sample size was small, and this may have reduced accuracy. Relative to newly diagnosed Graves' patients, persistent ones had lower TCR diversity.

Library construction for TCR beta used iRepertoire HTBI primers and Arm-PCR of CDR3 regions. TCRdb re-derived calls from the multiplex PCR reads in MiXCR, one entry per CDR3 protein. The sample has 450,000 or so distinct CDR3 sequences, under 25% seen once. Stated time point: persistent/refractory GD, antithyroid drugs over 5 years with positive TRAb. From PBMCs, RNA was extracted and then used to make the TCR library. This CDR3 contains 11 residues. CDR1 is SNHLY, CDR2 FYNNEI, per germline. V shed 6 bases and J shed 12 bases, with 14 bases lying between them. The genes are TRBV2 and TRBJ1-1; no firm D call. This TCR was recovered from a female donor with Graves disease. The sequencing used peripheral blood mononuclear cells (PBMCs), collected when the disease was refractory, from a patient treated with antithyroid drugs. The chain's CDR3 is CASSRPPESFF. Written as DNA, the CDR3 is TGTGCCAGCAGCAGGCCGCCGGAGTCTTTCTTT. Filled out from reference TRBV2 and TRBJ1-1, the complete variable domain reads EPEVTQTPSHQVTQMGQEVILRCVPISNHLYFYWYRQILGQKVEFLVSFYNNEISEKSEIFDDQFSVERPDGSNFTLKIRSTKLEDSAMYFCASSRPPESFFGQGTRLTVV.